Shown below are 18 T cell receptor beta chains from a single sample sequenced in a study of immune characterization of retroperitoneal liposarcoma. TCRdb called the PCR reads again in MiXCR, with one record for every CDR3 protein. The sample contains 7,700 or so distinct CDR3 sequences, more than 25% of which appear only once. Sequencing was done on a sample of blood. The receptors were sampled from a male donor with retroperitoneal liposarcoma.

The rearrangement links TRBV3-1 to TRBJ2-5; 7 bases agree with TRBD2. After removal of 4 bases from V and 5 bases from J, the junction contained 10 bases not matched to a gene. Per germline, CDR1 LGHDT and CDR2 YNNKEL (reference sequence). The CDR3 spans 15 residues. As DNA, the CDR3 is TGTGCCAGCAGCCCACGGGGGGAGGGCCTTGAGACCCAGTACTTC. It codes for CASSPRGEGLETQYF.

V gene TRBV6-5 combines with J gene TRBJ2-1; 7 positions match TRBD2. The J call may be in error: the DNA end matches TRBJ2-5 better. CDR1 is MNHEY and CDR2 is SVGAGI in the germline V gene. The length of the CDR3 is 14 residues. The CDR3 region is CASSYSTGGETQYF. The CDR3 DNA reads TGTGCCAGCAGTTACTCAACGGGGGGAGAGACCCAGTACTTC.

This clonotype is categorized as medium-sized. The gene calls are TRBV6-1 and TRBJ2-1; 7 nucleotides align to TRBD1. This CDR3 contains 15 residues. The V segment lost 8 bases and the J segment 0 bases; nucleotides outside the gene matches: 7. Germline CDR1 MNHNS, CDR2 SASEGT. The CDR3 nucleotides are TGTGCCAGCGGCTCAGGGGGACCCTCCTACAATGAGCAGTTCTTC. Translating it yields CASGSGGPSYNEQFF.

J is TRBJ2-5 and V is TRBV7-2; D is possibly TRBD1 (6 bases). The DNA end is a closer match to TRBJ2-7, so the J assignment may be wrong. Germline V gene sequence: CDR1 SGHTA, CDR2 FQGNSA. The CDR3 contains 13 residues. The CDR3 nucleotides read TGTGCCAGCAGCTTAGCGGACAGCTACGAGCAGTACTTC. It yields the protein CASSLADSYEQYF.

This clonotype qualifies as large (0.1 to 1%). CDR3 amino acids: CASSLGLAGVYEQFF. The DNA of the CDR3 is TGTGCCAGCAGCTTAGGGCTAGCGGGAGTGTATGAGCAGTTCTTC. The chain combines TRBV7-3 with TRBJ2-1, with 10 bases fitting TRBD2. The J segment lost 8 bases and the V segment lost 2 bases, leaving 6 bases of the junction unmatched. Germline CDR1 is SGHTA and CDR2 is FQGTGA. CDR3 length: 15 residues.

This clonotype counts as medium-sized. This rearrangement joins TRBV6-1 to TRBJ1-5; 9 bases align to TRBD1. This CDR3 region has 18 residues. With 10 bases clipped from V and 4 bases from J, the junction kept 20 bases outside the gene matches. Germline CDR1 reads MNHNS; CDR2 reads SASEGT. CDR3 DNA sequence: TGTGCCATCCCGGCCGGGACAGGGAATAAGGGTAGGAATCAGCCCCAGCATTTT. Protein product: CAIPAGTGNKGRNQPQHF.

This clonotype is categorized as medium-sized. The chain links TRBV6-5 to TRBJ2-1; D may be TRBD2 (5 bases). CDR1 is MNHEY, CDR2 SVGAGI, per germline. Trimming left V 0 bases short and J 3 bases short, with 9 bases between. The CDR3 consists of 15 residues. For the CDR3, the DNA is TGTGCCAGCAGTTACTCTGTGACTAACTACAATGAGCAGTTCTTC. It specifies CASSYSVTNYNEQFF.

This clonotype ranks as large. The V gene is TRBV6-1, the J gene TRBJ2-3, with 9 bases aligning to TRBD2. Germline values: CDR1 MNHNS, CDR2 SASEGT. The J segment lost 6 bases and the V segment lost 6 bases, leaving 10 bases of the junction unmatched. This CDR3 has 15 amino acids. The CDR3 region is CASRLAGWRVDTQYF. DNA for the CDR3: TGTGCCAGCAGGCTAGCGGGATGGAGGGTTGATACGCAGTATTTT.

The chain combines TRBV6-1 with TRBJ1-3; a possible D gene is TRBD1 (6 bases). This CDR3 contains 19 residues. With 1 base removed from V and 0 bases from J, the gap between germline ends came to 19 bases. Germline assignment: CDR1 MNHNS and CDR2 SASEGT. The DNA for the CDR3 is TGTGCCAGCAGTGAAGGGGCGGGGTACGGGGGCATCTCTGGAAACACCATATATTTT. It encodes CASSEGAGYGGISGNTIYF.

This chain connects TRBV4-1 to TRBJ2-1; TRBD1 might be the D (6 bases). CDR1 is MGHRA and CDR2 is YSYEKL in the germline V gene. This CDR3 is built from 17 residues. V was pared by 1 base and J by 2 bases, with 15 bases between. The CDR3 loop is CASSQGRGGPTYNEQFF. In nucleotides, the CDR3 is TGCGCCAGCAGCCAAGGTCGAGGGGGACCTACCTACAATGAGCAGTTCTTC.

This clonotype ranks as large. This rearrangement joins TRBV5-3 to TRBJ2-1; TRBD2 agrees at 8 bases. TRBV5-3 has ORF status, its function being uncertain. The J segment lost 7 bases and the V segment lost 0 bases, leaving 15 bases of the junction unmatched. The CDR3 spans 18 residues. CDR3 loop: CARSLVVHPRLANNEQFF. Here the CDR3 DNA reads TGTGCCAGAAGCTTGGTCGTACACCCGAGACTAGCGAATAATGAGCAGTTCTTC.

This rearrangement joins TRBV11-2 to TRBJ2-3; D remains unclear. Germline CDR1 SGHAT, CDR2 FQNNGV. Deletions cut 0 bases from V and 4 bases from J, with 14 bases between. This CDR3 is built from 16 residues. This chain's CDR3 is CASSLESGVRADTQYF. CDR3 DNA sequence: TGTGCCAGCAGCTTAGAGTCAGGCGTAAGGGCAGATACGCAGTATTTT. Drawing the rest from reference TRBV11-2 and TRBJ2-3, the complete variable domain is EAGVAQSPRYKIIEKRQSVAFWCNPISGHATLYWYQQILGQGPKLLIQFQNNGVVDDSQLPKDRFSAERLKGVDSTLKIQPAKLEDSAVYLCASSLESGVRADTQYFGPGTRLTVL.

This chain connects TRBV12-3 or TRBV12-4 to TRBJ1-1; 7 nucleotides line up with TRBD1. J was trimmed by 5 bases and V by 6 bases; bases with no gene match: 3. The length of the CDR3 is 12 residues. CDR3 region: CASSAGGTEAFF. The CDR3 DNA reads as TGTGCCAGCAGCGCAGGGGGAACTGAAGCTTTCTTT.

The sample holds a few counts of this clonotype. This chain joins TRBV6-6 and TRBJ1-5; D remains unclear. The CDR3 length is 12 residues. Trimming removed 2 bases from V and 11 bases from J, with 10 bases in between. Germline CDR1 and CDR2: MNHNY and SVGAGI (reference sequence). The CDR3 DNA is TGTGCCAGCAGTTACAATACGGCTACCCAGCATTTT. Protein: CASSYNTATQHF.

This clonotype is medium-sized (0.01 to 0.1%). The rearrangement uses TRBV6-1 and TRBJ1-4; D is ambiguous. Looked up from germline, CDR1 is MNHNS and CDR2 is SASEGT. Trimming left V 3 bases short and J 8 bases short, with 16 bases between. The CDR3 runs to 15 residues. The DNA for the CDR3 is TGTGCCAGCAGTGAGCAACCATCCAGAAGAGAAAAACTGTTTTTT. Translation: CASSEQPSRREKLFF.

This clonotype came up many times. V usage is TRBV6-1 and J usage is TRBJ2-1, with 11 positions matching TRBD1. The DNA end is more similar to TRBJ2-7, so the J call may be wrong. In germline, CDR1 is MNHNS, CDR2 SASEGT. The length of the CDR3 is 16 residues. CDR3: CASSLGGDRGRNEQYF. DNA of the CDR3: TGTGCCAGCAGTCTAGGGGGGGACAGGGGGAGGAACGAGCAGTACTTC.

The V gene is TRBV7-6, the J gene TRBJ1-3; no definite D call. V was cut by 3 bases and J by 8 bases, with 14 bases left in between. CDR3 length equals 14 residues. Germline V gene sequence: CDR1 SGHVS, CDR2 FNYEAQ. CDR3: CASSFPSGEHTIYF. DNA of the CDR3: TGTGCCAGCAGCTTCCCTTCCGGAGAGCACACCATATATTTT.

The J gene is TRBJ2-5, the V gene TRBV6-1; D not certain. V lost 1 base, J lost 2 bases, and 8 bases lay in between. In germline, CDR1 is MNHNS, CDR2 SASEGT. CDR3 size: 14 residues. Here the CDR3 DNA reads TGTGCCAGCAGTGAAGGGTGGGAACAAGAGACCCAGTACTTC. It specifies CASSEGWEQETQYF.